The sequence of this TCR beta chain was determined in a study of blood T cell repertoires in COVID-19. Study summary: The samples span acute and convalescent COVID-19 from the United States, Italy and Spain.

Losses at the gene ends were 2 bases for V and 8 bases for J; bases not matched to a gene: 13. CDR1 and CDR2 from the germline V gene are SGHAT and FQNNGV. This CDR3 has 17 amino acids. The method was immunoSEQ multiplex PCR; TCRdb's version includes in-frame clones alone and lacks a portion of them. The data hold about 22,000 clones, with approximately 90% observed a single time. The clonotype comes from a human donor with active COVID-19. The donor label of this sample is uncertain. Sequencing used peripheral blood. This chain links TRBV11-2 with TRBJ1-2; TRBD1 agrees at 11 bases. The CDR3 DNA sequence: TGTGCCAGCAGCTTAAGGAGGACAGGGGGCGCGATAGGGGGCTACACCTTC. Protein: CASSLRRTGGAIGGYTF.